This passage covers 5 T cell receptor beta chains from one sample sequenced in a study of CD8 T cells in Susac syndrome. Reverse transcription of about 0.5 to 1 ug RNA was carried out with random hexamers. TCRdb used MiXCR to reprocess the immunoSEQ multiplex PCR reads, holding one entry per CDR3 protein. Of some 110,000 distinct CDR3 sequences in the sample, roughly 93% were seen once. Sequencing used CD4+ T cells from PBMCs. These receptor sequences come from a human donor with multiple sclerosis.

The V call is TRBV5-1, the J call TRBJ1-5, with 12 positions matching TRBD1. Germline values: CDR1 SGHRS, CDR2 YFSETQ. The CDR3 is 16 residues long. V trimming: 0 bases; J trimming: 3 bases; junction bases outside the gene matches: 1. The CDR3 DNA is TGCGCCAGCAGCTTGGGGGGACAGGGGGCCAATCAGCCCCAGCATTTT. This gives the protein CASSLGGQGANQPQHF.

Written as DNA, the CDR3 is TGTGCCAGCAGTAATCAGCCCCAGCATTTT. Its translation is CASSNQPQHF. The V gene is TRBV28, the J gene TRBJ1-5; no firm D call. Germline values: CDR1 MDHEN, CDR2 SYDVKM. This CDR3 comprises 10 residues. With 5 bases removed from V and 4 bases from J, the gap between germline ends came to 0 bases.

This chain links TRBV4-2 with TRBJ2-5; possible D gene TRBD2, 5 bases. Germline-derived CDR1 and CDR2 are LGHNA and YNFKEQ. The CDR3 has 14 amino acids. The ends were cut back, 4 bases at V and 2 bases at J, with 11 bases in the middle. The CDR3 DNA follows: TGTGCCAGCAGCCCGAGGGCCTCGCAAGAGACCCAGTACTTC. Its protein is CASSPRASQETQYF.

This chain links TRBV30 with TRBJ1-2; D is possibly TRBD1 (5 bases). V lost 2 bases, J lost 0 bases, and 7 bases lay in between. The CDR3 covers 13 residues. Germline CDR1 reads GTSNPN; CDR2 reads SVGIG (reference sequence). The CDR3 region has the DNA TGTGCCTGGAGTTCGACAGCTAACTATGGCTACACCTTC. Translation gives CAWSSTANYGYTF.

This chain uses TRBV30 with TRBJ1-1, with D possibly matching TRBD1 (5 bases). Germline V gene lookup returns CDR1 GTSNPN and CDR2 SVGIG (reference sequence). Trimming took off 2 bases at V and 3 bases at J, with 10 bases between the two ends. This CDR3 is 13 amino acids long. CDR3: CAWSPRGDTEAFF. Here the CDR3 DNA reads TGTGCCTGGAGTCCACGGGGGGACACTGAAGCTTTCTTT.